This TCR beta chain appears in the sequencing data of a study of molecular identifiers for immune sequencing clone quantification. This clonotype was seen once. CDR1 and CDR2 (germline): MNHEY, SMNVEV (reference sequence). V trimming: 7 bases; J trimming: 6 bases; junction bases outside the gene matches: 16. The CDR3 has 16 residues. TCRdb called the PCR reads again in MiXCR, with one record for every CDR3 protein. The sample records a few hundred thousand distinct CDR3 sequences, over 20% being singletons. Sequenced input: naive CD8+ T cells from blood, with Jurkat cell RNA spiked in. The subset was: FACS-sorted CD8+CD4-CCR7+CD45RA+ naive T cells. This clonotype originated in a human donor in good health. Some libraries in this study had Jurkat cell RNA spiked in. This chain joins TRBV27 and TRBJ2-7; 9 bases align to TRBD1. The CDR3, as DNA: TGTGCCAGCACCCTTTACCTGCCGGGACAGGGATCCGAGCAGTACTTC. It specifies CASTLYLPGQGSEQYF.